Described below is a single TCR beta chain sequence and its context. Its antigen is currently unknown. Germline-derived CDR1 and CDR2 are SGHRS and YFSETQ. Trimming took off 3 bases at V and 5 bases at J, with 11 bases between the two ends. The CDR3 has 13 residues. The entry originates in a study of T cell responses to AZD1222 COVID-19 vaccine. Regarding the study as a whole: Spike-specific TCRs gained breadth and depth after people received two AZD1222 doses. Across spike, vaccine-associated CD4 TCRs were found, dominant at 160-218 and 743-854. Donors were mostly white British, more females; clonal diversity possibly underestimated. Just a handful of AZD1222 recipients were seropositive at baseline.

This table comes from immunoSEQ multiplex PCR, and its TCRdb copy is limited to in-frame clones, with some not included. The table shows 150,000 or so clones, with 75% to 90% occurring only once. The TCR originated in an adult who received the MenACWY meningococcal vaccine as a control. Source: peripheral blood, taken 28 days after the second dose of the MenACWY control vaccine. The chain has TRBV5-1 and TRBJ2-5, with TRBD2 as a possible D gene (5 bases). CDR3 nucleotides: TGCGCCAGCAGCTCCCTTGTAGCGGAGACCCAGTACTTC. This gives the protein CASSSLVAETQYF.